This T cell receptor (beta chain) is drawn from a study of spatial heterogeneity in lung cancer. Sample time point: sample taken at primary tumor resection. TCRdb called the 5' RACE reads again in MiXCR, with one record for every CDR3 protein. The sample includes some 38,000 distinct CDR3 sequences, 6.5% to 8.5% seen only once; the top ten take 25% to 35%. This clonotype has ten or more counts. Germline lookup yields CDR1 SGHDT and CDR2 YYEEEE. The CDR3 runs 10 residues. The ends were cut back, 7 bases at V and 6 bases at J, with 6 bases in the middle. The sequencing used PBMCs, collected at surgery. The source is a male donor with early-stage non-small cell lung cancer. This rearrangement joins TRBV5-6 to TRBJ2-3; D ambiguous. The DNA for the CDR3 is TGTGCCAGCCCGCGGGATACGCAGTATTTT. Protein sequence: CASPRDTQYF.